Described below is a single T cell receptor (beta chain) sequence and its context. No antigen is known for it. This specimen includes other DNA sequences encoding the same CDR3. Reverse transcription of extracted RNA yielded cDNA, which provided the sequencing template. Assay: immunoSEQ multiplex PCR; the TCRdb copy retains only in-frame clones and omits some. The sample lists around 180,000 clones, roughly 70% occurring once. Treatment indicated: oral pan-JAK inhibitor, 5-10 mg twice daily. Punch biopsies of lesional scalp, plus peripheral blood, were taken from alopecia areata patients. The sample belongs to a study of CD8+ T cells in alopecia areata. Regarding the study as a whole: While patients received tofacitinib, many expanded lesional clones remained present in scalp and blood.

This CDR3 contains 14 residues. The germline V gene has CDR1 SGDLS and CDR2 YYNGEE. V lost 2 bases and J 0 bases, leaving 6 bases between the germline ends. The sample was CD4+ T cells sorted from blood, taken around week 49, from a patient treated with tofacitinib. The receptor was derived from a human donor with alopecia areata. This chain connects TRBV9 to TRBJ2-1; D is unresolved. CDR3 bases: TGTGCCAGCAGCGTTGGCGGCTCCTACAATGAGCAGTTCTTC. Translated: CASSVGGSYNEQFF.